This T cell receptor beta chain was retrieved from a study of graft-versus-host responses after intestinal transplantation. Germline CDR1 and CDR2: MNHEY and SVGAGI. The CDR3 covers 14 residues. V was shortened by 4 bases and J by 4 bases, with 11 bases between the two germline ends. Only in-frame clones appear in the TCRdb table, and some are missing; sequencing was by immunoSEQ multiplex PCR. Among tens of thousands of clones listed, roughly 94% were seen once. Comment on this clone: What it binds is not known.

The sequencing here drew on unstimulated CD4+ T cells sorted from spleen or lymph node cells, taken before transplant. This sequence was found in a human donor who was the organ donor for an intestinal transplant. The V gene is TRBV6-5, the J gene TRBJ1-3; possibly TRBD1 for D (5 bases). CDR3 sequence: CASSFRAGGNTIYF. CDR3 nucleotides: TGTGCCAGCAGTTTCAGGGCGGGAGGAAACACCATATATTTT.